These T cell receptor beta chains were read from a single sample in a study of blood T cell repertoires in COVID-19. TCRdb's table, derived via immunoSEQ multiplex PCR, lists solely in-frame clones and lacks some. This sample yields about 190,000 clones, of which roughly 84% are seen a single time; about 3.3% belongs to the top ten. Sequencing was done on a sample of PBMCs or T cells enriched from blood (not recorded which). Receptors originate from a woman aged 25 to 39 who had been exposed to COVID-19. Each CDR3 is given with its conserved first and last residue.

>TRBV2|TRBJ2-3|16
CASSLTSGALTDTQYF
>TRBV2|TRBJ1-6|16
CASRDRGSSYNSPLHF
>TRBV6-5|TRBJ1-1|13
CASSPGQGLIAFF
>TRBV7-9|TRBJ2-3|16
CASSLLRTGMPDTQYF
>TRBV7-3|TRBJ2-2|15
CASSPWTANTGELFF
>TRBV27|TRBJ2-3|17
CASSLRGGAGTTDTQYF
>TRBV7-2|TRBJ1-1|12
CASSPAGFQAFF
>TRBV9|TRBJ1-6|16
CASSVTPQGAVSPLHF
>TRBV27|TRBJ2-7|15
CASSLLAGGPYEQYF
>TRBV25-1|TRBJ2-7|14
CASSPGTGLYEQYF
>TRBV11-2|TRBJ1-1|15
CASSLVGQMNTEAFF
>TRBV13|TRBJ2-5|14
CASSLAGGKETQYF
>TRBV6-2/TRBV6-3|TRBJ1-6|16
CASSTTGPGTNSPLHF
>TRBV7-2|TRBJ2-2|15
CASSLVGSGTGELFF
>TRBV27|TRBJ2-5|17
CASSSKQGAPHQETQYF
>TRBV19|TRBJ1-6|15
CASSSWTGRDSPLHF
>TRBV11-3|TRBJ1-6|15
CASSLDGSYNSPLHF
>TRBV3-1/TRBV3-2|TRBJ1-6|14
CASSPQGRNSPLHF
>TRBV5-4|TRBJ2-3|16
CASSAGVTSGTDTQYF
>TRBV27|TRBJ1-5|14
CASSFQGARQPQHF
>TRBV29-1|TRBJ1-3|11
CSVERGNTIYF
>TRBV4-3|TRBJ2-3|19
CASSQDSLIGSGSTDTQYF
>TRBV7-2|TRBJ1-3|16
CASSSDAGYSGNTIYF
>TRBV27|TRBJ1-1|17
CASSLLSGSPGRTEAFF
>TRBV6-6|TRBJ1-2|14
CSSGQANSGLGYTF
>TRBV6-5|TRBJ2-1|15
CASSYGPAGAPKQFF
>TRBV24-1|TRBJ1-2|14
CATSDFDRNYGYTF
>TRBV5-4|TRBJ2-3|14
CASSPAGVTDTQYF
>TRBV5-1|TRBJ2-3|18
CASSLETSGGAGTDTQYF
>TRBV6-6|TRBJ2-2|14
CASTGTGGSGELFF
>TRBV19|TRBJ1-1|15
CASSTTGGLDTEAFF
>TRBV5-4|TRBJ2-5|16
CASSLFRGAEVETQYF
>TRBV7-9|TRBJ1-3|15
CASSPGVGSGNTIYF
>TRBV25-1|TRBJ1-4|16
CASSPPRQGQSEKLFF
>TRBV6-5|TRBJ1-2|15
CASSLTGGGVGGYTF
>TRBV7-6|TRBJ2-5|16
CASSPRAGGDQETQYF
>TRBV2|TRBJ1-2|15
CASSAYGMGIDGYTF
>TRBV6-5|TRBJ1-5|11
CAGVWVQPQHF
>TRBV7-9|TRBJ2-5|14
CASSYTSGGETQYF
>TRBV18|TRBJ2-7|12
CASSPDRDEQYF